This TCR beta chain was documented in a study of cytomegalovirus exposure and HLA in healthy donors. Broader study findings: Later, TCR association rates were found to vary by HLA locus, highest for DRB1 and lowest for HLA-C.

CDR1 LGHNA and CDR2 YSLEER come from the germline V gene. The V end lost 3 bases, the J end lost 4 bases, and 16 bases lay between the germline ends. The CDR3 runs 16 residues. The PCR used 60 Vbeta and 13 Jbeta primers. Repertoires were generated with immunoSEQ multiplex PCR, while TCRdb's copy carries only in-frame clones and drops some. The data contain over 150,000 clones, roughly 77% of them singletons. In regard to this clone: The target antigen is unknown.

The TCR comes from a man aged 25-45 years in good health and CMV-seropositive. The specimen was PBMCs. The V gene is TRBV4-3, the J gene TRBJ2-1, with D maybe TRBD1 (6 bases). The CDR3 spells CASSQAPGHSYNEQFF. CDR3 bases: TGCGCCAGCAGCCAGGCCCCGGGACATTCATACAATGAGCAGTTCTTC.